This T cell receptor (beta chain) was identified in a study of identical twins. Germline loops: CDR1 SGHAT, CDR2 FQDESV (reference sequence). The CDR3 extends over 16 amino acids. Between the trimmed V and J ends, which lost 6 bases and 12 bases, there was a span of 27 bases. This clonotype was observed a handful of times. It was template switching that added a universal primer site, and there were unique molecular identifiers on the cDNA. TCRdb processed the 5' RACE reads anew with MiXCR; each CDR3 protein has one entry. Of some 710,000 distinct CDR3 sequences listed, roughly 6.2% were seen once; the top ten hold roughly 1.6%.

The receptor's source is a man aged 18 to 29 in good health. J is TRBJ2-1 and V is TRBV11-1, with D maybe TRBD2 (6 bases). Sequencing input: naive T cells sorted from blood. The CDR3 protein is CASRRRSGTYNDAQFF. The CDR3 coding sequence is TGTGCCAGCAGGAGACGTAGCGGAACCTACAATGATGCGCAGTTCTTC.